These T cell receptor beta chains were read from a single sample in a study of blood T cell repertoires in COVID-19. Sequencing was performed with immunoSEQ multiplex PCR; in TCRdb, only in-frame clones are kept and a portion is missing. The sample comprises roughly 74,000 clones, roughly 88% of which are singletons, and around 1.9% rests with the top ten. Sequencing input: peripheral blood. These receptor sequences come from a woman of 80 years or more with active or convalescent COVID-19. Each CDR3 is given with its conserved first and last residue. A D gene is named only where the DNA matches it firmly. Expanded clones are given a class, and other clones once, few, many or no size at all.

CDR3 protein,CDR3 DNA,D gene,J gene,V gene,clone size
CAWASGLLTTYEQYF,TGTGCCTGGGCGTCGGGACTTCTAACAACCTACGAGCAGTACTTC,NA,TRBJ2-7,TRBV30,NA
CASSRRAGFDGYTF,TGTGCCAGCTCACGTAGGGCGGGATTTGATGGCTACACCTTC,NA,TRBJ1-2,TRBV6-5,NA
CASSLPIAGGTYNEQFF,TGCGCCAGCAGCCTTCCAATAGCGGGAGGCACCTACAATGAGCAGTTCTTC,TRBD2,TRBJ2-1,TRBV5-1,NA
CASSQTPGGVSGNTIYF,TGTGCCAGCTCACAAACCCCCGGGGGTGTCTCTGGAAACACCATATATTTT,NA,TRBJ1-3,TRBV18,NA
CSALLRQGPPYEQYF,TGCAGCGCACTACTCCGGCAGGGGCCTCCCTACGAGCAGTACTTC,NA,TRBJ2-7,TRBV29-1,NA
CATSDLRPRDRGNEKLFF,TGTGCCACCAGTGATTTGCGACCCCGGGACAGGGGCAATGAAAAACTGTTTTTT,TRBD1,TRBJ1-4,TRBV24-1,NA
CASSSLGSGGAYEQFF,TGTGCCAGCAGCTCCCTTGGTAGCGGGGGGGCCTATGAGCAGTTCTTC,TRBD2,TRBJ2-1,TRBV7-9,once
CASSGGTPYNEQFF,TGTGCCAGTAGTGGCGGGACTCCTTACAATGAGCAGTTCTTC,NA,TRBJ2-1,TRBV19,NA
CASSPSPGLDGYTF,TGTGCCAGCTCACCATCCCCAGGGCTAGATGGCTACACCTTC,NA,TRBJ1-2,TRBV18,once
CASSYKGVRGYEQYF,TGTGCCAGCAGTTACAAGGGGGTGAGGGGCTACGAGCAGTACTTC,NA,TRBJ2-7,TRBV6-5,once
CASSDEGSGRVNEQFF,TGTGCCAGCAGTGACGAAGGTAGCGGGAGGGTGAATGAGCAGTTCTTC,TRBD2,TRBJ2-1,TRBV6-4,NA
CASSAELDYGYTF,TGTGCCAGCAGTGCCGAGTTGGACTATGGCTACACCTTC,NA,TRBJ1-2,TRBV6-4,NA
CASSVAVGPRETQYF,TGTGCCAGCAGCGTAGCGGTGGGCCCCCGCGAGACCCAGTACTTC,NA,TRBJ2-5,TRBV9,NA
CASSLAGTGAVRGYTF,TGTGCCAGCAGCTTGGCGGGTACAGGGGCGGTGAGAGGCTACACCTTC,TRBD1,TRBJ1-2,TRBV5-4,NA
CASSMEGIQPQHF,TGTGCCAGTAGTATGGAGGGGATACAGCCCCAGCATTTT,NA,TRBJ1-5,TRBV19,NA
CASSFRGQDGYTF,TGTGCCAGCAGCTTTAGGGGGCAGGATGGCTACACCTTC,TRBD1,TRBJ1-2,TRBV5-4,NA
CASSLAAGRPQHF,TGTGCCAGCAGCTTGGCAGCAGGGCGGCCCCAGCATTTT,NA,TRBJ1-5,TRBV5-6,once
CASSPAGWDYGYTF,TGTGCCAGCAGCCCCGCAGGGTGGGACTATGGCTACACCTTC,NA,TRBJ1-2,TRBV7-9,NA